The rows below give T cell receptor beta chains drawn from one sample of a study of T cell repertoires in ileal Crohn's disease. Measured with immunoSEQ multiplex PCR; TCRdb has only the in-frame clones, and not every one. The sample records around 14,000 clones, 80% being singletons. The sequencing sample was made of ileal tissue. All receptors derive from an adult with Crohn's disease. Each CDR3 is given with its conserved first and last residue. D genes are given only for firm matches. The size field is filled for only some rows; it gives once, few, many or a size class.

-	TRBV19	TRBJ1-5	-	TGTGCCAGTGGACCACAGGGAAGTCAGCCCCAGCATTTT	CASGPQGSQPQHF
TRBD2	TRBV7-8	TRBJ2-3	-	TGTGCCAGCACCCCACTAGCGGGGTCTAGCACAGATACGCAGTATTTT	CASTPLAGSSTDTQYF
TRBD2	TRBV11-3	TRBJ2-1	-	TGTGCCAGCAGCCGTTTCGCGGGAGGACACAATGAGCAGTTCTTC	CASSRFAGGHNEQFF
TRBD1	TRBV28	TRBJ2-7	-	TGTGCCAGCAGACCCGCTGTGGGACAGGGCCACGAGCAGTACTTC	CASRPAVGQGHEQYF
-	TRBV11-2	TRBJ1-2	few	TGTGCCAGCAGCTTAGACCCAGGGCTCCCGGATGGCTACACCTTC	CASSLDPGLPDGYTF
TRBD1	TRBV19	TRBJ2-1	-	TGTGCCAGTAGTATGACAGGGGAGGCCTACAATGAGCAGTTCTTC	CASSMTGEAYNEQFF
TRBD1	TRBV19	TRBJ2-1	-	TGTGCCAGTATCGGACAGGCCTACAATGAGCAGTTCTTC	CASIGQAYNEQFF
-	TRBV7-2	TRBJ1-3	-	TGTGCCAGCAGCCGTAGTGTTGGCTCTGGAAACACCATATATTTT	CASSRSVGSGNTIYF
-	TRBV18	TRBJ1-2	-	TGTGCCAGTTCACCCGGGGTCGGGGAGATTGGCTACACCTTC	CASSPGVGEIGYTF
-	TRBV5-4	TRBJ2-3	-	TGTGCCAGCAGCCCGGGGACTGACGACTTCGATGTGCAGTATTTT	CASSPGTDDFDVQYF
-	TRBV27	TRBJ2-3	-	TGTGCCAGCAGCCACGGAGGTGCAGATACGCAGTATTTT	CASSHGGADTQYF
-	TRBV2	TRBJ1-6	-	TGTGCCAGCAGTGAGGAGGCATTAAGCTCCTATAATTCACCCCTCCACTTT	CASSEEALSSYNSPLHF
-	TRBV2	TRBJ1-5	few	TGTGCCAGCAGCCAACAACCTCAGCCCCAGCATTTT	CASSQQPQPQHF
-	TRBV19	TRBJ1-2	-	TGTGCCAGTAGTCCGTCGGGGGTTAACTATGGCTACACCTTC	CASSPSGVNYGYTF
-	TRBV5-6	TRBJ2-7	-	TGTGCCAGCAGCTTGGAACAGGGCAGCTCCTACGAGCAGTACTTC	CASSLEQGSSYEQYF